This TCR beta chain was retrieved from a study of tumor and adjacent non-tumor tissue in lung cancer. Turning to the study itself: Each sample yielded around 4 million productive TCRbeta reads on average.

In regard to this clonotype: The target antigen is unknown. A much larger clonotype is one base distant, so this may be a read error.

No cell sorting was done before RNA was extracted from the tissue. Newly diagnosed lung cancer patients had thoracic surgery in China, August–late 2014, without prior chemotherapy. This CDR3 spans 13 amino acids. Germline V CDR1 and CDR2: SQVTM, ANQGSEA. V gave up 3 bases and J gave up 3 bases, with 11 bases separating them. Regarding the study as a whole: Patients with more diverse tumor TCRs had worse survival.

A modified ARM-PCR protocol with three rounds of nested PCR amplified TCRbeta. TCRdb redid the calling of the multiplex PCR reads with MiXCR, one entry per CDR3 protein. Here the sample spans 120,000 or so distinct CDR3 sequences, over 65% being singletons. J is TRBJ2-5 and V is TRBV29-1, with D unclear. This TCR derives from a man aged 25 to 40 with non-small cell lung cancer. The sequencing input was lung tumor tissue. The CDR3 is CSVDPTMKETQYF. DNA of the CDR3: TGCAGCGTTGACCCGACAATGAAAGAGACCCAGTACTTC.